Only a few counts were recorded for the clone carrying this T cell receptor beta chain. Using immunoSEQ multiplex PCR, the repertoire was profiled, and TCRdb retains in-frame clones only, with some absent. The sample includes around 250,000 clones, approximately 88% seen only once; the top ten take 0.65% to 0.8%. These data originate in a study of blood T cell repertoires in COVID-19. Per germline, CDR1 MNHNY and CDR2 SVGAGI (reference sequence). The V end was cut by 4 bases, the J end by 14 bases, with 15 bases between. The CDR3 has 13 amino acids. The genes are TRBV6-6 and TRBJ1-6; D is undetermined. Sequenced input: peripheral blood. The TCR originated in a human donor in a cohort sampled during active COVID-19. CDR3 bases: TGTGCCAGCAGTTCGCCCAGGTCGAGTGCCCTCCACTTT. Translation: CASSSPRSSALHF.